This T cell receptor beta chain was obtained from a study of PD-1 blockade in classical Hodgkin lymphoma. This CDR3 region has 20 residues. The time point was: cycle 4 day 1 (C4D1), after more than five weeks of nivolumab. Autologous stem cell transplantation was followed by relapse in every patient, and brentuximab vedotin exposure varied. Study-wide points: Unlike CD8+ TCR diversity, which did not rise significantly by C4D1, CD4+ TCR diversity did.

With respect to this clone: As yet, its antigen is unknown.

The method was immunoSEQ multiplex PCR; TCRdb's version includes in-frame clones alone and lacks a portion of them. The table shows tens of thousands of clones, with 90% occurring only once. The sequence derives from a human donor with classical Hodgkin lymphoma. This chain joins TRBV1 and TRBJ1-4; TRBD1 reflects the table's D call only, with no check against the DNA. TRBV1 is annotated as a pseudogene. The specimen comprised peripheral blood mononuclear cells (PBMCs), sampled before the fourth cycle of nivolumab. As DNA, the CDR3 is TGCACCAGCAGCCAAGATATAGGAGTTGGACAGGCGCCGATTCGAGAAAAACTGTTTTTT. Its translation: CTSSQDIGVGQAPIREKLFF.